This T cell receptor beta chain comes out of a study of T cell responses to AZD1222 COVID-19 vaccine. Study details: Doses given second, at about 4 or about 12 weeks, were pooled. Study-wide points: Donors were largely white British and mainly female; clonal diversity was possibly underestimated. Repertoire sampling was restricted to post-peak T cell response timepoints. A reported finding is that nearly half of spike-specific TCRs target unmutated variant regions.

Trimming pared 3 bases from V and 8 bases from J, leaving 13 bases between. The CDR3 consists of 13 residues. A remark on this clone: Its cognate antigen is unknown.

Using immunoSEQ multiplex PCR, the repertoire was profiled, and TCRdb retains in-frame clones only, with some absent. The sample contains about 97,000 clones, approximately 91% of which appear only once. The sample here was peripheral blood, taken on day 0 of AZD1222 vaccination. The clonotype originates from an adult in good health. The chain couples TRBV12-3 or TRBV12-4 to TRBJ1-2; no reliable D call. CDR3 residues: CASSLGSPAGYTF. The CDR3, as DNA: TGTGCCAGCAGTTTGGGGTCTCCCGCGGGCTACACCTTC.